These 14 T cell receptor beta chains were sequenced from one sample in a study of neurological immune-mediated disorders. Via MiXCR, TCRdb re-called the 5' RACE reads, giving one row per CDR3 protein. Of 90,000 to 100,000 distinct CDR3 sequences listed, around 3.4% were seen once; the top ten hold roughly 6%. The sample consisted of PBMCs. These receptors were collected from a woman under 30 with multiple sclerosis.

This clonotype has at least ten counts. V is TRBV20-1 and J is TRBJ2-5, with 12 positions matching TRBD2. The CDR3 contains 15 residues. The ends lost 3 bases at V and 4 bases at J; junction bases unmatched: 6. Germline CDR1 reads DFQATT; CDR2 reads SNEGSKA (reference sequence). CDR3 protein: CSARDLAGGPETQYF. The CDR3 bases are TGCAGTGCTAGGGACCTAGCGGGGGGGCCAGAGACCCAGTACTTC.

The chain links TRBV12-3 or TRBV12-4 to TRBJ1-4; D remains ambiguous. This CDR3 has 14 amino acids. V was clipped by 5 bases and J by 7 bases, with 14 bases between them. The CDR3 here is CASSPLLAGEKLFF. DNA of the CDR3: TGTGCCAGCAGTCCACTTTTGGCGGGTGAAAAACTGTTTTTT.

Judged by abundance, this clonotype is medium-sized. V is TRBV7-2 and J is TRBJ2-7; no firm D call. This CDR3 is 11 amino acids long. V lost 5 bases to trimming and J lost 4 bases, with 6 bases between them. Germline V gene sequence: CDR1 SGHTA, CDR2 FQGNSA. The CDR3 here is CASSALYEQYF. DNA for the CDR3: TGTGCCAGCAGCGCGCTTTACGAGCAGTACTTC.

This clonotype was counted many times. As DNA, the CDR3 is TGCGCCAGCAGCTTCGGGACAGAGTCCTACGAGCAGTACTTC. It codes for CASSFGTESYEQYF. The V gene is TRBV5-1, the J gene TRBJ2-7; 7 bases are a match to TRBD1. Germline V gene lookup returns CDR1 SGHRS and CDR2 YFSETQ. This CDR3 has 14 residues. The trim removed 2 bases at V and 1 base at J, leaving 3 bases unmatched. Together with reference TRBV5-1 and TRBJ2-7, the CDR3 gives the full variable domain: KAGVTQTPRYLIKTRGQQVTLSCSPISGHRSVSWYQQTPGQGLQFLFEYFSETQRNKGNFPGRFSGRQFSNSRSEMNVSTLELGDSALYLCASSFGTESYEQYFGPGTRLTVT.

The V gene is TRBV5-1, the J gene TRBJ2-7; 7 bases are a match to TRBD1. The V gene's germline CDR1 is SGHRS and CDR2 YFSETQ. Trimming at V came to 4 bases and at J to 2 bases, leaving 6 bases not matched to a gene. The CDR3 runs 14 residues. CDR3 residues: CASSQGQKTYEQYF. CDR3 nucleotides: TGCGCCAGCAGCCAGGGACAGAAGACCTACGAGCAGTACTTC.

This clonotype was detected many times. V and J are TRBV7-9 and TRBJ1-1, with a tentative D call TRBD1 (5 bases). The length of the CDR3 is 16 residues. The V and J ends lost 4 bases and 4 bases respectively, with 19 bases between them. Germline V CDR1 and CDR2: SEHNR, FQNEAQ (reference sequence). The DNA for the CDR3 is TGTGCCAGCAGCTCCTTGGACCGGGGCCGTATCACTGAAGCTTTCTTT. Translated: CASSSLDRGRITEAFF.

There are many counts of this clonotype. The chain uses TRBV4-1 and TRBJ2-7; D gene ambiguous. This CDR3 is built from 14 residues. The V end was cut by 1 base, the J end by 2 bases, with 9 bases between. Germline V gene lookup returns CDR1 MGHRA and CDR2 YSYEKL. CDR3 DNA sequence: TGCGCCAGCAGCCAAGGGGCCAGAACCTACGAGCAGTACTTC. Translated, it gives CASSQGARTYEQYF.

This clonotype was picked up many times. The chain is built from TRBV20-1 and TRBJ2-5; D not resolved. The CDR3 extends over 16 amino acids. CDR1 and CDR2 from the germline V gene are DFQATT and SNEGSKA (reference sequence). With 6 bases removed from V and 3 bases from J, the gap between germline ends came to 23 bases. The DNA of the CDR3 is TGCAGTGCCCGGACGCACCTCGGGCCAAATGAAGAGACCCAGTACTTC. This codes for CSARTHLGPNEETQYF.

This clonotype showed up many times. The chain employs TRBV7-3 and TRBJ2-3, with a tentative D call TRBD1 (5 bases). The CDR3 runs 15 residues. Germline V lookup: CDR1 SGHTA, CDR2 FQGTGA. V was trimmed by 0 bases and J by 6 bases, leaving 13 bases between them. The CDR3 reads CASSLTSTGRDTQYF. Here the CDR3 DNA reads TGTGCCAGCAGCTTAACCTCTACAGGCCGCGATACGCAGTATTTT.

This clonotype was counted at least ten times. The CDR3 loop is CSARDGVHEQFF. The DNA of the CDR3 is TGCAGTGCTAGAGATGGCGTGCATGAGCAGTTCTTC. The rearrangement uses TRBV20-1 and TRBJ2-1; D gene uncertain. The germline V and J ends were trimmed by 0 bases and 8 bases, with 8 bases remaining between them. The CDR3 is 12 amino acids. The germline V gene encodes CDR1 DFQATT and CDR2 SNEGSKA (reference sequence).

A note on this clonotype: A much larger clone sits a single nucleotide away, making a read error possible. The chain carries TRBV20-1 and TRBJ2-7, with a possible D match to TRBD2 (6 bases). Looked up from germline, CDR1 is DFQATT and CDR2 is SNEGSKA (reference sequence). Trimming left V 3 bases short and J 2 bases short, with 20 bases between. This CDR3 is 16 amino acids long. CDR3 nucleotides: TGCAGTGCTAGCGGCGGGAACCAACCGATAACCTACGAGCAGTACTTC. Encoded protein: CSASGGNQPITYEQYF.

This clonotype was seen ten or more times. V gene TRBV7-2 combines with J gene TRBJ2-2; D may be TRBD2 (6 bases). The V and J ends lost 4 bases and 0 bases respectively, with 18 bases between them. The CDR3 is 18 residues long. Looked up from germline, CDR1 is SGHTA and CDR2 is FQGNSA. CDR3 in amino acids: CASSSPGEARSNTGELFF. The CDR3 nucleotides read TGTGCCAGCAGCTCCCCGGGGGAGGCCCGTTCGAACACCGGGGAGCTGTTTTTT.

This clonotype was counted many times. The chain has TRBV4-1 and TRBJ1-5, with D unclear. The CDR3 runs to 13 residues. Trimming removed 1 base from V and 7 bases from J, with 8 bases in between. Per the germline V gene, CDR1 is MGHRA and CDR2 is YSYEKL. CDR3 loop: CASSQGGGQPQHF. Here the CDR3 DNA reads TGCGCCAGCAGCCAAGGAGGTGGGCAGCCCCAGCATTTT.

This clonotype has more than one count but fewer than ten. The chain recombines TRBV6-5 with TRBJ2-5, with 9 bases matching TRBD1. There are 17 residues in the CDR3. After removal of 0 bases from V and 5 bases from J, the junction contained 10 bases not matched to a gene. Germline CDR1 reads MNHEY; CDR2 reads SVGAGI. CDR3 in amino acids: CASSYSLTGTGSETQYF. In DNA, the CDR3 is TGTGCCAGCAGTTACTCACTTACCGGGACAGGGTCCGAGACCCAGTACTTC.